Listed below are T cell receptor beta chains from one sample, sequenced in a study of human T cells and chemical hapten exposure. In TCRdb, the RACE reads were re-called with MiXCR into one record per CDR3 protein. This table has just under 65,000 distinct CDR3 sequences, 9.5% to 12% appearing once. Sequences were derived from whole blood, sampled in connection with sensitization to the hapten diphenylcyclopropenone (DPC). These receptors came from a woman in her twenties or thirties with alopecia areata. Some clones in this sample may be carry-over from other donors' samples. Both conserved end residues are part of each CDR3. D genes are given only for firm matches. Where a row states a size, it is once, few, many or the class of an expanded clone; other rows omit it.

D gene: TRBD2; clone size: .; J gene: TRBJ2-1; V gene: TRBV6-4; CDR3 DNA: TGTGCCAGCAGTGACTCGGATGGCGGGGGGGCGAATGAGCAGTTCTTC; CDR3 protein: CASSDSDGGGANEQFF
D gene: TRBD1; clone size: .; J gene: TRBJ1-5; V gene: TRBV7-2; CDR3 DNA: TGTGCCAGCAGCTCACTAACAGGGGTACGGCAGCCCCAGCATTTT; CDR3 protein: CASSSLTGVRQPQHF
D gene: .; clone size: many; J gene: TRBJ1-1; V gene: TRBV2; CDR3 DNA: TGTGCCAGCAGTGAAGTAGGCGGAAACACTGAAGCTTTCTTT; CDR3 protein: CASSEVGGNTEAFF
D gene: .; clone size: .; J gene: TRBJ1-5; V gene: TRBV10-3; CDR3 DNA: TGTGCCATCAGTGATGGGGGTATGGGCCAGAAGCATCAGCCCCAGCATTTT; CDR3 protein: CAISDGGMGQKHQPQHF
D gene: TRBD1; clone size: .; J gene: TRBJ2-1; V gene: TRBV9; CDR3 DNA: TGTGCCACCCAATCGACAGGGTCCTACAATGAGCAGTTCTTC; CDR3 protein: CATQSTGSYNEQFF
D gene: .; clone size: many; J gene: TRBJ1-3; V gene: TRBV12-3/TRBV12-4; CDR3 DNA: TGTGCCAGCAGTCGGACACCGGACTCTGGAAACACCATATATTTT; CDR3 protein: CASSRTPDSGNTIYF
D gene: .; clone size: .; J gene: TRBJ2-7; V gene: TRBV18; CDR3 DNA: TGTGCCAGCTCACCAAGTCAAACAGTTTTAGGGTACGAGCAGTACTTC; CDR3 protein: CASSPSQTVLGYEQYF
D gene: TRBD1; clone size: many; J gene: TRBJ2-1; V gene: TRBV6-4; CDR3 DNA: TGTGCCAGCGCTCAGGGGGCTCCCTACAATGAGCAGTTCTTC; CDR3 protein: CASAQGAPYNEQFF
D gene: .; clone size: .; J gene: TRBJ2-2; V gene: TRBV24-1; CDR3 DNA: TGTGCCACCAGTGATTTGCGGCGGGAGAACACCGGGGAGCTGTTTTTT; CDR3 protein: CATSDLRRENTGELFF
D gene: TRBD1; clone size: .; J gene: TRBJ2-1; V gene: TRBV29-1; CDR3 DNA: TGCAGCGTTGAACCGACAGGGGCTAGTGAGCAGTTCTTC; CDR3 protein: CSVEPTGASEQFF
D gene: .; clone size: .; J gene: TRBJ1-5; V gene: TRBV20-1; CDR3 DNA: TGCAGTGCCATGGAGGGCCTCCATGGCAATCAGCCCCAGCATTTT; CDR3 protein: CSAMEGLHGNQPQHF
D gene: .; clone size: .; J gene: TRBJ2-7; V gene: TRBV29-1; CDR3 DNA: TGCAGCGCCGCCGGGACGAGGAGCTCCTACGAGCAGTACTTC; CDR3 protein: CSAAGTRSSYEQYF
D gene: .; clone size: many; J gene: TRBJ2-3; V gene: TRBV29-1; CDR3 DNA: TGCAGCGTTGATTCGGTGGGGGGCGCTAGGGTAGATACGCAGTATTTT; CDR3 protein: CSVDSVGGARVDTQYF
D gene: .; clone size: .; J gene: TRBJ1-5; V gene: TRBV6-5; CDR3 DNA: TGTGCCAGCAGCCCCGGGGTTGGTCAGCCCCAGCATTTT; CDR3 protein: CASSPGVGQPQHF
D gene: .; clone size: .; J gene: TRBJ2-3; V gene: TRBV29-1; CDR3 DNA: TGCAGCGTTGAAGATGCGAGCACAGATACGCAGTATTTT; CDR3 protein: CSVEDASTDTQYF
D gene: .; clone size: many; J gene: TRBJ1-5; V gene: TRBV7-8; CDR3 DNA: TGTGCCAGCAGCTTAGACAGAGGTAATCAGCCCCAGCATTTT; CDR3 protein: CASSLDRGNQPQHF
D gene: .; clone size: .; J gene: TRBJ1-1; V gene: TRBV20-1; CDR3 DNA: TGCAGTGCTCCTGAGACAGGCATGAACACTGAAGCTTTCTTT; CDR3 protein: CSAPETGMNTEAFF
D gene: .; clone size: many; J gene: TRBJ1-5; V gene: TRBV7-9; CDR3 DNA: TGTGCCAGCAGCTCTACCAATCAGCCCCAGCATTTT; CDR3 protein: CASSSTNQPQHF
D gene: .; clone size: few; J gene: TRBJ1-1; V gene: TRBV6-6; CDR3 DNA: TGTGCCAGCAGTTACGAAGCAGGGAACACTGAAGCTTTCTTT; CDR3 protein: CASSYEAGNTEAFF
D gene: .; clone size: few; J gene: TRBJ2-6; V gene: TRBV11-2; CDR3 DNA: TGTGCCAGCAGCCCCTCTAAAAGCAGGGCCAACGTCCTGACTTTC; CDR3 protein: CASSPSKSRANVLTF
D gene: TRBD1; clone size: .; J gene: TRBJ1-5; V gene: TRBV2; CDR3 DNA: TGTGCCAGCAGGACCCCAGGGACAGCAAGCAATCAGCCCCAGCATTTT; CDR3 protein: CASRTPGTASNQPQHF
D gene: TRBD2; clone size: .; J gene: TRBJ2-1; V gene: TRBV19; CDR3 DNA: TGTGCCAGTACTATGGGACTAGCGAACTACAATGAGCAGTTCTTC; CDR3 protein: CASTMGLANYNEQFF
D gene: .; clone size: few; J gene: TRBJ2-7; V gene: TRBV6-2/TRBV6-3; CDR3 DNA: TGTGCCAGCAGCCCGTCAGGGTTGGACGAGCAGTACTTC; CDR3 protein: CASSPSGLDEQYF
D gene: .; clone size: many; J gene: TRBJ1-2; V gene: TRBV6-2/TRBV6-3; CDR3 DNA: TGTGCCAGCAGTTACTCGAGTAAAGGTCGGGTAGACTATGGCTACACCTTC; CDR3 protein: CASSYSSKGRVDYGYTF
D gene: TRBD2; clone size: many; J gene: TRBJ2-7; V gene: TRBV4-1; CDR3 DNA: TGCGCCAGCAGCCTTTACGGGGGGTTCCGGTACTTC; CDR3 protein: CASSLYGGFRYF
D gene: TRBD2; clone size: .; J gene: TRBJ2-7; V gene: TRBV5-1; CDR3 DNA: TGCGCCAGCTGTCCGGGACTAGCGGGAAGAGAGCAGTACTTC; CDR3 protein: CASCPGLAGREQYF
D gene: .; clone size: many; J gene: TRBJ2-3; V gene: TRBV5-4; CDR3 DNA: TGTGCCAGCAGCCGTAGCGGAACCACAGATACGCAGTATTTT; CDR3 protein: CASSRSGTTDTQYF
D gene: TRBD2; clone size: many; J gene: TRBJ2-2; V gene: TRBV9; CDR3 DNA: TGTGCCAGCAGCGCCGGACTAGCGGGGAACACCGGGGAGCTGTTTTTT; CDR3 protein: CASSAGLAGNTGELFF
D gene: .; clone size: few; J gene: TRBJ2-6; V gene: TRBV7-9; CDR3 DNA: TGTGCCAGCAGCTTAGGACATGGTGGGGCCAACGTCCTGACTTTC; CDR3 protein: CASSLGHGGANVLTF
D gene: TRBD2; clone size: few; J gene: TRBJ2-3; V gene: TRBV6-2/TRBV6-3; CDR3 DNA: TGTGCCAGCAGTGGGGCGGGCGCGGGAGAGGATACGCAGTATTTT; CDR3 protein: CASSGAGAGEDTQYF
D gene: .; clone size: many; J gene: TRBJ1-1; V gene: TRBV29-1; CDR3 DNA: TGCAGCGTGCCGAGGGGGACTGAAGCTTTCTTT; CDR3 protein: CSVPRGTEAFF
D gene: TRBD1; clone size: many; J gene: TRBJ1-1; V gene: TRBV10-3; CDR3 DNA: TGTGCCATCAACAAAGGGGGCGAGAACACTGAAGCTTTCTTT; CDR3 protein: CAINKGGENTEAFF
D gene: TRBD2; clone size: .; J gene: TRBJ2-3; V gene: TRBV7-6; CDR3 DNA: TGTGCCAGCAGCCGGACTAGCGGGCAAGTATATTTT; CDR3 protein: CASSRTSGQVYF
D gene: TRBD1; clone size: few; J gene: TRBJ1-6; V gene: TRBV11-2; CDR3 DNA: TGTGCCAGCAGCCTTAGACAGGGGGTCGAGTCACCCCTCCACTTT; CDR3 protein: CASSLRQGVESPLHF
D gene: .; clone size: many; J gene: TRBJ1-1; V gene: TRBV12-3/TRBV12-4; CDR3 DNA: TGTGCCAGCAGTTCACGGGGGGTGATGGGGAACACTGAAGCTTTCTTT; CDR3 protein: CASSSRGVMGNTEAFF
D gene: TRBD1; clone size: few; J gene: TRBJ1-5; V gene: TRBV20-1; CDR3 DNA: TGCAGTGCTAGTTATTCAGGGGGCCTATGGGCCCAGCATTTT; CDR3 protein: CSASYSGGLWAQHF
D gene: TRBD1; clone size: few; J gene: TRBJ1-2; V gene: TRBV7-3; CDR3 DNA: TGTGCCAGCAGCTTAACAGGGGGCGATGGCTACACCTTC; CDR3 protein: CASSLTGGDGYTF
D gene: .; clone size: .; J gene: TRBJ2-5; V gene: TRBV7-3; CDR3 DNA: TGTGCCAGCAGCTTAATTTATTCGGAGACCCAGTACTTC; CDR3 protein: CASSLIYSETQYF
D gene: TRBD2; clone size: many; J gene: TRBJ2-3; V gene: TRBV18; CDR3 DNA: TGTGCCAGCTCACGCCTAGCGGACCCACGGGCAGATACGCAGTATTTT; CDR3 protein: CASSRLADPRADTQYF
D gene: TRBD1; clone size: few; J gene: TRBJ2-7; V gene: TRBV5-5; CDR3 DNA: TGTGCCAGCAGCAGAGTGACAGGGAGCTCCTACGAGCAGTACTTC; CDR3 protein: CASSRVTGSSYEQYF